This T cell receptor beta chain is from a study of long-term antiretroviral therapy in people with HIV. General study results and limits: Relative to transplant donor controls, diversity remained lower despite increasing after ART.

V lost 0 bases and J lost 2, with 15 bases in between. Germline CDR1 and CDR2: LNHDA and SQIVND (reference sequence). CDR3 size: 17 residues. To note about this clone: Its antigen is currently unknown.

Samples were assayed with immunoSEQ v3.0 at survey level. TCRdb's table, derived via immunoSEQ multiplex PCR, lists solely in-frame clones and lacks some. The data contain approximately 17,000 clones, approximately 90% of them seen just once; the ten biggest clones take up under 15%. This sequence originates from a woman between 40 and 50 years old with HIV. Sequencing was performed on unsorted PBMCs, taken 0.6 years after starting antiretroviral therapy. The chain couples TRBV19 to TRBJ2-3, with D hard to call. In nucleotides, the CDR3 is TGTGCCAGTAGTATAGATCTGGGCGGCGGACCCACAGATACGCAGTATTTT. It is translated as CASSIDLGGGPTDTQYF.